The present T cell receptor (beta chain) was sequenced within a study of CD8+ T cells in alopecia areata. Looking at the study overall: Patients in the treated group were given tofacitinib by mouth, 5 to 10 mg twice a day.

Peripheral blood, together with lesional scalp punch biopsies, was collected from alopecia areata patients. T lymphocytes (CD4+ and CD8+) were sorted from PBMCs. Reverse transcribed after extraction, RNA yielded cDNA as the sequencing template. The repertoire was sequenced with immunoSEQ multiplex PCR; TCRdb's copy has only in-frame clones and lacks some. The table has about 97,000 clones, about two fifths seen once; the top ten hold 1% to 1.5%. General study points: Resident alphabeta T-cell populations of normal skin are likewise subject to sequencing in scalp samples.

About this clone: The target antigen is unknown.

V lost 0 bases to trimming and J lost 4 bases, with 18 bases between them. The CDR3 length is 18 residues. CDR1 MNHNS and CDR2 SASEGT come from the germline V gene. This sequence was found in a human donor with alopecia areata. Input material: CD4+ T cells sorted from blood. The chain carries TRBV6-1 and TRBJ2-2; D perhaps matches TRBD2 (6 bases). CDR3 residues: CASSEAIGGNPSTGELFF. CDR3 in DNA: TGTGCCAGCAGTGAAGCGATAGGAGGGAACCCAAGCACCGGGGAGCTGTTTTTT.